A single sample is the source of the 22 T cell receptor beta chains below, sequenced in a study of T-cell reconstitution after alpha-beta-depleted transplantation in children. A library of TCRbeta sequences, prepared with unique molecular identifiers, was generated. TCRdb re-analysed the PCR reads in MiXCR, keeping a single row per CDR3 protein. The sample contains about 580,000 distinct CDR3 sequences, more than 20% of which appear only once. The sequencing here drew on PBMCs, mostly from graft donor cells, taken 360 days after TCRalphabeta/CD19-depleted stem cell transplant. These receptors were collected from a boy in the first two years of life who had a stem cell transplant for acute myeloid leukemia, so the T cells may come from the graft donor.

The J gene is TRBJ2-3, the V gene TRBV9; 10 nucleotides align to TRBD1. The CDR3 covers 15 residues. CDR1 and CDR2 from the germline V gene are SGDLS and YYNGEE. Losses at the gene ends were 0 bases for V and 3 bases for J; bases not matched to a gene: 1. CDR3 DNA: TGTGCCAGCAGCGTAGTGGGACAGGGGACAGATACGCAGTATTTT. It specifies CASSVVGQGTDTQYF.

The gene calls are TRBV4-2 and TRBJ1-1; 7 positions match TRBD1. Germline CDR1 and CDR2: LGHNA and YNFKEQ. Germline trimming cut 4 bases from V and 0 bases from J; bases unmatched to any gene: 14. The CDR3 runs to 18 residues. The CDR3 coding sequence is TGTGCCAGCAGCCCAAGCCTTAGGGACAGCCCTTTGAACACTGAAGCTTTCTTT. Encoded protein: CASSPSLRDSPLNTEAFF.

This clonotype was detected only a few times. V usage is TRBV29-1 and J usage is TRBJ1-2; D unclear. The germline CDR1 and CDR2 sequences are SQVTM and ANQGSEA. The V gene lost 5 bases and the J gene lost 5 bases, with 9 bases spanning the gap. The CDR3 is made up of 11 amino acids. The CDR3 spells CSVLGLYGYTF. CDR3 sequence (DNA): TGCAGCGTTCTAGGGCTTTATGGCTACACCTTC. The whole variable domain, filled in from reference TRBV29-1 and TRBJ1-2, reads SAVISQKPSRDICQRGTSLTIQCQVDSQVTMMFWYRQQPGQSLTLIATANQGSEATYESGFVIDKFPISRPNLTFSTLTVSNMSPEDSSIYLCSVLGLYGYTFGSGTRLTVV.

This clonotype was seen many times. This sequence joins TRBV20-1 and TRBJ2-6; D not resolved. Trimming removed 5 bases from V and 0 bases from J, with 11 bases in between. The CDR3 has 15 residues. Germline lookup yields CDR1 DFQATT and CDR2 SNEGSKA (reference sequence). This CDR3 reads CSAYDFASGANVLTF. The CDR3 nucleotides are TGCAGTGCTTATGACTTCGCCTCTGGGGCCAACGTCCTGACTTTC.

The CDR3, as DNA: TGCAGCGTCGTAATACAGGGCAATCAGCCCCAGCATTTT. Its translation is CSVVIQGNQPQHF. The V gene is TRBV29-1, the J gene TRBJ1-5; a weak D match, TRBD1 (5 bases). The CDR3 contains 13 residues. Germline V gene sequence: CDR1 SQVTM, CDR2 ANQGSEA. V was pared by 6 bases and J by 2 bases, with 11 bases between.

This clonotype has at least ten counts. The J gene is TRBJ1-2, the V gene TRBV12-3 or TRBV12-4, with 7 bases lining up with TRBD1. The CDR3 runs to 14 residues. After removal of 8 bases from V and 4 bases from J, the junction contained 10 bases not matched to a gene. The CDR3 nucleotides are TGTGCCAGCGACTTAGGGGGCGTGGGCTATGGCTACACCTTC. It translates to CASDLGGVGYGYTF.

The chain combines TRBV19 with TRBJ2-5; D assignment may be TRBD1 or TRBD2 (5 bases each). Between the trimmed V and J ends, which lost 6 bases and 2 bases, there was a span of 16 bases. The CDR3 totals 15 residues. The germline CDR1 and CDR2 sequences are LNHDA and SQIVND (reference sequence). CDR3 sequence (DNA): TGTGCCAGTAGATGGGGGAATGGGGCACAAGAGACCCAGTACTTC. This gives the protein CASRWGNGAQETQYF.

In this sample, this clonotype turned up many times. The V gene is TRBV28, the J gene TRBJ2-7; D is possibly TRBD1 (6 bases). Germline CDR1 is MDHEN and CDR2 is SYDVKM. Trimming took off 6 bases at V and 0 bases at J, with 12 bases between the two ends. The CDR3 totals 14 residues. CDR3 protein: CASSGTYVSYEQYV. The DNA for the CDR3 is TGTGCCAGCAGCGGGACATACGTCTCCTACGAGCAGTACGTC.

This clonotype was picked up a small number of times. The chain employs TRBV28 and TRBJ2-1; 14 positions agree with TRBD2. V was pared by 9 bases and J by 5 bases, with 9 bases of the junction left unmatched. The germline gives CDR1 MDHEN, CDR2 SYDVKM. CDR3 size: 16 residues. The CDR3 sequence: CASPPPGLAGDNEQFF. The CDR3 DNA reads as TGTGCCAGTCCCCCCCCGGGACTAGCGGGGGACAATGAGCAGTTCTTC. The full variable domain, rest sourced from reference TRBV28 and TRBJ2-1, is DVKVTQSSRYLVKRTGEKVFLECVQDMDHENMFWYRQDPGLGLRLIYFSYDVKMKEKGDIPEGYSVSREKKERFSLILESASTNQTSMYLCASPPPGLAGDNEQFFGPGTRLTVL.

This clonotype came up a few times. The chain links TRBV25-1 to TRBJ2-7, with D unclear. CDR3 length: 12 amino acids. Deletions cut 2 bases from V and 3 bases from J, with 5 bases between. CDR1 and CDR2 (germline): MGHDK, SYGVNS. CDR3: CASSERLYEQYF. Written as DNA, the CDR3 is TGTGCCAGCAGTGAAAGGCTCTACGAGCAGTACTTC.

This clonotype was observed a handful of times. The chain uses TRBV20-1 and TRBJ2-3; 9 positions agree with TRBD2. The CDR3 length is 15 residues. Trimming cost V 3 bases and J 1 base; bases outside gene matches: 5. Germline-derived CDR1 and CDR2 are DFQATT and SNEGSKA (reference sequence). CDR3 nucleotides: TGCAGTGCTAGGGCTAGACTAGCGGGCACAGATACGCAGTATTTT. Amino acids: CSARARLAGTDTQYF.

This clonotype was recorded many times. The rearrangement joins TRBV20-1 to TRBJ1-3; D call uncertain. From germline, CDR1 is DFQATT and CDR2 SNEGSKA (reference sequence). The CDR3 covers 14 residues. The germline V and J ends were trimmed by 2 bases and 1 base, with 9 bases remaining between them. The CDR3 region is CSARIDGSGNTIYF. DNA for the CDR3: TGCAGTGCTAGAATCGATGGATCTGGAAACACCATATATTTT.

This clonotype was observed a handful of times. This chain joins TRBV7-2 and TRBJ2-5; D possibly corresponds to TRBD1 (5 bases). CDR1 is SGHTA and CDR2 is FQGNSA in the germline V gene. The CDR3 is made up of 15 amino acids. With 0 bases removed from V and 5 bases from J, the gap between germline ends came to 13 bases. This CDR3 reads CASSLAVGVPETQYF. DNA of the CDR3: TGTGCCAGCAGCTTAGCGGTAGGGGTACCGGAGACCCAGTACTTC.

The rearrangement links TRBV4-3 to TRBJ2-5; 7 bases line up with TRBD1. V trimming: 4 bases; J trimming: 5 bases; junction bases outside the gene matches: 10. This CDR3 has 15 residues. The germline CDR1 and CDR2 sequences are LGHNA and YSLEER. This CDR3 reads CASSLGTAPEETQYF. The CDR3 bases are TGCGCCAGCAGCCTCGGGACAGCTCCGGAGGAGACCCAGTACTTC.

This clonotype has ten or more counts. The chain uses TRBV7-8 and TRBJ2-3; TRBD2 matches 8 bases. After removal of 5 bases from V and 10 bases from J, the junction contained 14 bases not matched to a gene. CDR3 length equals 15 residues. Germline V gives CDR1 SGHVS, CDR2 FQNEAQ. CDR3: CASSHPGLGSGAQYF. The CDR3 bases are TGTGCCAGCAGCCACCCGGGACTAGGGTCGGGTGCGCAGTATTTT.

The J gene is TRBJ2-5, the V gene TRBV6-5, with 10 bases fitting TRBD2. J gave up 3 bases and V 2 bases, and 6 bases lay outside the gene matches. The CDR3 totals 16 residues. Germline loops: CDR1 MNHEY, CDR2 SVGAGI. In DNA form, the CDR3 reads TGTGCCAGCAGTTACGGTCCCGGACTAGCGGAAGAGACCCAGTACTTC. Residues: CASSYGPGLAEETQYF.

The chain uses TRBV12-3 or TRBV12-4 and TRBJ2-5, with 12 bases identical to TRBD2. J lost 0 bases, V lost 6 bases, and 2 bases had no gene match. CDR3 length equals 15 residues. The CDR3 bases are TGTGCCAGCAGCCTAGCGGGGGGGCACCAAGAGACCCAGTACTTC. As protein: CASSLAGGHQETQYF.

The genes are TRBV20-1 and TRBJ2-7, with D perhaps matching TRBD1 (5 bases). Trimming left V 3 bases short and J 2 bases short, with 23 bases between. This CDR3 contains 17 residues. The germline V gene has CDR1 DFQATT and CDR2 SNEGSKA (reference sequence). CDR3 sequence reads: CSASLGQGGPITYEQYF. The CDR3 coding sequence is TGCAGTGCTAGCCTCGGCCAGGGCGGACCGATTACCTACGAGCAGTACTTC.

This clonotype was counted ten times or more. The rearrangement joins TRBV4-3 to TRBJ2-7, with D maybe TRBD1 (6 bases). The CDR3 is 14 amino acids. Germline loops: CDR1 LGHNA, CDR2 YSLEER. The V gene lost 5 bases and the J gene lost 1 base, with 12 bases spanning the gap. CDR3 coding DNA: TGCGCCAGCAGCGCCTCCAGGGGATCCTACGAGCAGTACTTC. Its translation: CASSASRGSYEQYF.

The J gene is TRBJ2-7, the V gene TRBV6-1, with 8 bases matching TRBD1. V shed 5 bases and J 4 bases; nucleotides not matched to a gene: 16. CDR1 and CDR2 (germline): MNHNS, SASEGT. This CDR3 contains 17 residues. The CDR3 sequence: CASSQSGQGLSTYEQYV. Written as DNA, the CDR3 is TGTGCCAGCAGTCAGTCCGGACAGGGATTGTCCACGTACGAGCAGTACGTC.

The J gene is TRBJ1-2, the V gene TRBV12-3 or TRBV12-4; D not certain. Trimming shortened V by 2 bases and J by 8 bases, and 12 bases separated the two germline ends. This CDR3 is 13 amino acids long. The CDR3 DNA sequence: TGTGCCAGCAGTTTAACCCTCTCCTGGGGCTACACCTTC. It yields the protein CASSLTLSWGYTF.

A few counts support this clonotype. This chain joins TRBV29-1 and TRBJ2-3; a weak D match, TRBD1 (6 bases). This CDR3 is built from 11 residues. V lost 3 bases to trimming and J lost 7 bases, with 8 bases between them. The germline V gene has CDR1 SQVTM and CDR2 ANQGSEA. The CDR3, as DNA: TGCAGCGTTGAGGGGGCCAATACGCAGTATTTT. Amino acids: CSVEGANTQYF.